The rows below give T cell receptor beta chains drawn from one sample of a study of blood T cell repertoires in COVID-19. The repertoire was sequenced with immunoSEQ multiplex PCR; TCRdb's copy has only in-frame clones and lacks some. The top ten hold about 3.5% of the sample, which has 300,000 to 400,000 clones, under 95% seen once. The sequenced sample consisted of peripheral blood. The receptors come from a woman between 18 and 30 years old who had recovered from COVID-19. Each CDR3 is given with its conserved first and last residue. Fields, in order: CDR3 protein, CDR3 DNA, J gene, clone size, CDR3 length, V gene, D gene. A D gene is named only where the DNA matches it firmly. For some rows the clone size is stated as once, few or many, or as a class when expanded; others skip it.

CDR3 protein: CASSLAGDGDTQYF
CDR3 DNA: TGTGCCAGCAGCTTAGCGGGCGACGGAGATACGCAGTATTTT
J gene: TRBJ2-3
clone size: -
CDR3 length: 14
V gene: TRBV7-6
D gene: -

CDR3 protein: CASSGGKKAFQPQHF
CDR3 DNA: TGTGCCAGCAGTGGAGGCAAAAAGGCTTTTCAGCCCCAGCATTTT
J gene: TRBJ1-5
clone size: -
CDR3 length: 15
V gene: TRBV6-4
D gene: -

CDR3 protein: CASSLGDRGYSNTEAFF
CDR3 DNA: TGCGCCAGCAGCTTGGGCGACAGGGGTTACTCGAACACTGAAGCTTTCTTT
J gene: TRBJ1-1
clone size: -
CDR3 length: 17
V gene: TRBV5-1
D gene: TRBD1

CDR3 protein: CAWSSFLGASEKLFF
CDR3 DNA: TGTGCCTGGAGTTCCTTCTTGGGGGCGAGTGAAAAACTGTTTTTT
J gene: TRBJ1-4
clone size: -
CDR3 length: 15
V gene: TRBV30
D gene: -

CDR3 protein: CSVVWAGKDHYGYTF
CDR3 DNA: TGCAGCGTTGTTTGGGCAGGGAAGGATCACTATGGCTACACCTTC
J gene: TRBJ1-2
clone size: -
CDR3 length: 15
V gene: TRBV29-1
D gene: -

CDR3 protein: CASSLDTGNTEAFF
CDR3 DNA: TGCGCCAGCAGCTTGGATACGGGGAACACTGAAGCTTTCTTT
J gene: TRBJ1-1
clone size: -
CDR3 length: 14
V gene: TRBV5-1
D gene: -

CDR3 protein: CASSPLAVQTGELFF
CDR3 DNA: TGTGCCAGCAGCCCACTAGCGGTTCAGACCGGGGAGCTGTTTTTT
J gene: TRBJ2-2
clone size: once
CDR3 length: 15
V gene: TRBV11-3
D gene: TRBD2

CDR3 protein: CASTLRTGRNQPQHF
CDR3 DNA: TGTGCCAGTACCCTCCGGACAGGGCGCAATCAGCCCCAGCATTTT
J gene: TRBJ1-5
clone size: -
CDR3 length: 15
V gene: TRBV19
D gene: TRBD1

CDR3 protein: CATKATGGAKNIQYF
CDR3 DNA: TGTGCCACAAAAGCGACAGGGGGGGCCAAAAACATTCAGTACTTC
J gene: TRBJ2-4
clone size: -
CDR3 length: 15
V gene: TRBV6-5
D gene: TRBD1

CDR3 protein: CASSPLLAGVGGEQFF
CDR3 DNA: TGTGCCAGCAGCCCCCTACTAGCGGGAGTGGGAGGGGAGCAGTTCTTC
J gene: TRBJ2-1
clone size: -
CDR3 length: 16
V gene: TRBV7-2
D gene: TRBD2

CDR3 protein: CASSQVGSSYNEQFF
CDR3 DNA: TGTGCCAGCAGCCAAGTCGGGAGCTCCTACAATGAGCAGTTCTTC
J gene: TRBJ2-1
clone size: -
CDR3 length: 15
V gene: TRBV14
D gene: -

CDR3 protein: CASSYSGSWDYGYTF
CDR3 DNA: TGTGCCAGCAGTTACAGCGGCAGCTGGGACTATGGCTACACCTTC
J gene: TRBJ1-2
clone size: once
CDR3 length: 15
V gene: TRBV6-2/TRBV6-3
D gene: -

CDR3 protein: CASRSTGLNQPQHF
CDR3 DNA: TGTGCCAGCAGATCCACAGGGCTCAATCAGCCCCAGCATTTT
J gene: TRBJ1-5
clone size: few
CDR3 length: 14
V gene: TRBV6-5
D gene: -

CDR3 protein: CASSPALRSRARGDTEAFF
CDR3 DNA: TGTGCCAGCTCACCAGCCCTGAGGAGTCGGGCGCGCGGGGACACTGAAGCTTTCTTT
J gene: TRBJ1-1
clone size: -
CDR3 length: 19
V gene: TRBV18
D gene: -

CDR3 protein: CASSVYRGSGELFF
CDR3 DNA: TGTGCCAGCAGCGTGTACCGGGGGTCCGGGGAGCTGTTTTTT
J gene: TRBJ2-2
clone size: -
CDR3 length: 14
V gene: TRBV9
D gene: -

CDR3 protein: CASSLVANTEAFF
CDR3 DNA: TGTGCCAGCAGCTTAGTGGCGAACACTGAAGCTTTCTTT
J gene: TRBJ1-1
clone size: -
CDR3 length: 13
V gene: TRBV11-3
D gene: -

CDR3 protein: CASSLGLYSGAGELFF
CDR3 DNA: TGTGCCAGCAGTTTAGGGTTATATAGTGGAGCCGGGGAGCTGTTTTTT
J gene: TRBJ2-2
clone size: once
CDR3 length: 16
V gene: TRBV28
D gene: -

CDR3 protein: CASSSGATTNEKLFF
CDR3 DNA: TGTGCCAGCAGCTCAGGGGCGACAACTAATGAAAAACTGTTTTTT
J gene: TRBJ1-4
clone size: -
CDR3 length: 15
V gene: TRBV11-2
D gene: -